Each of the 17 T cell receptor beta chains below was sequenced from the same sample in a study of beta chain features in type 1 diabetes. TCRB transcripts that were expressed got sequenced, as all of the isolated RNA had been reverse transcribed. This table comes from immunoSEQ multiplex PCR, and its TCRdb copy is limited to in-frame clones, with some not included. The sample lists over 300,000 clones; 6.5% to 10% were seen once. Sequencing was carried out using central memory CD4+ T cells from blood. Receptors were obtained from a woman between 18 and 29 years old in good health.

This clone occurred many times. J is TRBJ1-2 and V is TRBV18; tentatively, D is TRBD1 (6 bases). This CDR3 has 14 amino acids. Germline CDR1 KGHSH, CDR2 LQKENI. V was shortened by 6 bases and J by 0 bases, with 11 bases between the two germline ends. The CDR3 sequence is CASSEDRANYGYTF. CDR3 DNA: TGTGCCAGCTCCGAGGACAGAGCTAACTATGGCTACACCTTC. The whole variable domain, filled in from reference TRBV18 and TRBJ1-2, reads NAGVMQNPRHLVRRRGQEARLRCSPMKGHSHVYWYRQLPEEGLKFMVYLQKENIIDESGMPKERFSAEFPKEGPSILRIQQVVRGDSAAYFCASSEDRANYGYTFGSGTRLTVV.

This clone was found a few times. This chain connects TRBV2 to TRBJ2-1; 9 nucleotides match TRBD2. Trimming removed 7 bases from V and 10 bases from J; junction bases left unmatched: 14. This CDR3 is 15 amino acids long. Germline loops: CDR1 SNHLY, CDR2 FYNNEI. The CDR3: CASTAESSGAEEQFF. CDR3 nucleotides: TGTGCCAGCACTGCTGAGTCTAGCGGGGCTGAGGAGCAGTTCTTC. Combining the CDR3 with reference TRBV2 and TRBJ2-1 gives the whole variable domain EPEVTQTPSHQVTQMGQEVILRCVPISNHLYFYWYRQILGQKVEFLVSFYNNEISEKSEIFDDQFSVERPDGSNFTLKIRSTKLEDSAMYFCASTAESSGAEEQFFGPGTRLTVL.

The DNA of the CDR3 is TGTGCCAGCAGAATAGCGGGAGGGAGGAGCTACGAGCAGTACTTC. This codes for CASRIAGGRSYEQYF. V gene TRBV2 combines with J gene TRBJ2-7, with 11 bases matching TRBD2. The CDR3 has 15 residues. Germline CDR1 reads SNHLY; CDR2 reads FYNNEI. The J segment lost 3 bases and the V segment lost 6 bases, leaving 7 bases of the junction unmatched.

The V call is TRBV18, the J call TRBJ2-5, with D unresolved. The ends were cut back, 6 bases at V and 2 bases at J, with 13 bases in the middle. The CDR3 has 14 amino acids. Germline V gene sequence: CDR1 KGHSH, CDR2 LQKENI. The CDR3, as DNA: TGTGCCAGCTCCGATTTTGGAATGCAAGAGACCCAGTACTTC. It translates to CASSDFGMQETQYF.

This chain joins TRBV7-3 and TRBJ2-1, with D tentatively TRBD1 (5 bases). Germline CDR1 reads SGHTA; CDR2 reads FQGTGA. Trimming took off 5 bases at V and 2 bases at J, with 13 bases between the two ends. This CDR3 has 15 residues. The CDR3 DNA sequence: TGTGCCAGCAGCGAAGGACAAACCGCCTACAATGAGCAGTTCTTC. Encoded protein: CASSEGQTAYNEQFF.

This clone was counted between two and nine times. The chain employs TRBV9 and TRBJ1-3, with D maybe TRBD1 (5 bases). This CDR3 has 15 amino acids. Germline V gene data show CDR1 as SGDLS and CDR2 as YYNGEE. Trimming pared 6 bases from V and 8 bases from J, leaving 21 bases between. CDR3 protein: CASTPIGVSTDTIYF. The CDR3 DNA reads as TGTGCCAGCACTCCGATAGGGGTCTCGACGGACACCATATATTTT.

This clone was observed at least ten times. The chain combines TRBV6-6 with TRBJ1-4; 10 nucleotides align to TRBD1. The CDR3 length is 13 residues. Germline V gene lookup returns CDR1 MNHNY and CDR2 SVGAGI (reference sequence). The ends lost 8 bases at V and 5 bases at J; junction bases unmatched: 2. The CDR3 DNA follows: TGTGCCAGCGGGGACAGGGGAAATGAAAAACTGTTTTTT. It is translated as CASGDRGNEKLFF.

This clone was recorded at least ten times. The chain couples TRBV27 to TRBJ2-2, with D tentatively TRBD1 (5 bases). Per the germline V gene, CDR1 is MNHEY and CDR2 is SMNVEV (reference sequence). The CDR3 covers 15 residues. V was shortened by 0 bases and J by 9 bases, with 14 bases between the two germline ends. Here the CDR3 DNA reads TGTGCCAGCAGTTTATCTAATCAGGGATTACGGGAGCTGTTTTTT. Amino acid sequence: CASSLSNQGLRELFF.

The CDR3 DNA sequence: TGTGCCAGCAGCTTATACAACATTCAGTACTTC. Residues: CASSLYNIQYF. The V and J genes are TRBV11-2 and TRBJ2-4, with D hard to call. Germline V gene sequence: CDR1 SGHAT, CDR2 FQNNGV. The CDR3 covers 11 residues. Trimming took off 2 bases at V and 7 bases at J, with 3 bases between the two ends.

This clone came up a few times. The chain combines TRBV7-2 with TRBJ2-7, with no clear D. CDR3 length: 13 residues. V was shortened by 4 bases and J by 4 bases, with 11 bases between the two germline ends. Germline V gene data show CDR1 as SGHTA and CDR2 as FQGNSA. CDR3 DNA sequence: TGTGCCAGCAGCTCCGGTGTGGCGTACGAGCAGTACTTC. As protein: CASSSGVAYEQYF.

This clone has ten or more counts. The chain joins TRBV6-6 to TRBJ1-2, with no clear D. Trimming left V 6 bases short and J 7 bases short, with 6 bases between. Germline values: CDR1 MNHNY, CDR2 SVGAGI (reference sequence). CDR3 length: 10 amino acids. The CDR3: CASSSIGYTF. In DNA form, the CDR3 reads TGTGCCAGCAGCTCGATTGGCTACACCTTC.

The chain employs TRBV28 and TRBJ1-1; D call uncertain. The CDR3 has 13 residues. V was pared by 6 bases and J by 2 bases, with 10 bases between. Germline V gene sequence: CDR1 MDHEN, CDR2 SYDVKM. The DNA of the CDR3 is TGTGCCAGCAGCCCCCAGACCAACACTGAAGCTTTCTTT. As protein: CASSPQTNTEAFF. Together with reference TRBV28 and TRBJ1-1, the CDR3 gives the full variable domain: DVKVTQSSRYLVKRTGEKVFLECVQDMDHENMFWYRQDPGLGLRLIYFSYDVKMKEKGDIPEGYSVSREKKERFSLILESASTNQTSMYLCASSPQTNTEAFFGQGTRLTVV.

In this sample, this clone turned up many times. V usage is TRBV28 and J usage is TRBJ1-4; the match to TRBD1 covers 7 bases. The germline V gene has CDR1 MDHEN and CDR2 SYDVKM. This CDR3 spans 15 amino acids. Germline trimming cut 1 base from V and 5 bases from J; bases unmatched to any gene: 4. For the CDR3, the DNA is TGTGCCAGCAGTTTATCCGTGACAGGGAATGAAAAACTGTTTTTT. Its protein product is CASSLSVTGNEKLFF. The full variable domain, its missing parts supplied by reference TRBV28 and TRBJ1-4, is DVKVTQSSRYLVKRTGEKVFLECVQDMDHENMFWYRQDPGLGLRLIYFSYDVKMKEKGDIPEGYSVSREKKERFSLILESASTNQTSMYLCASSLSVTGNEKLFFGSGTQLSVL.

Note on this clone: Different DNA sequences within this sample yield the same CDR3. The CDR3 DNA reads TGCGCCAGCAGCCGACAGGGGGGATACAATGAGCAGTTCTTC. It is translated as CASSRQGGYNEQFF. The chain links TRBV4-3 to TRBJ2-1, with 9 bases matching TRBD1. Germline-derived CDR1 and CDR2 are LGHNA and YSLEER. The CDR3 consists of 14 residues. Unmatched junction bases numbered 2, after V lost 4 bases and J lost 4 bases.

This clone was seen at least ten times. The chain couples TRBV27 to TRBJ1-1; D might be TRBD1 (5 bases). This CDR3 spans 14 amino acids. Germline V lookup: CDR1 MNHEY, CDR2 SMNVEV (reference sequence). Trimming took 2 bases from V and 5 from J, leaving 12 bases between them. The chain's CDR3 is CASSLVSGITEAFF. CDR3 DNA: TGTGCCAGCAGTTTAGTATCAGGGATTACTGAAGCTTTCTTT.

This clone was observed a handful of times. This sample includes further DNA sequences coding for the same CDR3. This chain links TRBV7-9 with TRBJ2-3; possible D gene TRBD2, 7 bases. In germline, CDR1 is SEHNR, CDR2 FQNEAQ (reference sequence). V was trimmed by 5 bases and J by 3 bases, leaving 18 bases between them. The CDR3 contains 16 residues. Here the CDR3 DNA reads TGTGCCAGCAGCGAAGGGCGGGGGAGGGGGACAGATACGCAGTATTTT. Translating it yields CASSEGRGRGTDTQYF.

This clone occurred a few times. The genes are TRBV19 and TRBJ1-1; D ambiguous. Germline V gene lookup returns CDR1 LNHDA and CDR2 SQIVND (reference sequence). The CDR3 runs 14 residues. V lost 7 bases to trimming and J lost 4 bases, with 16 bases between them. This CDR3 reads CASNRPEVGTEAFF. The DNA of the CDR3 is TGTGCCAGTAACCGTCCAGAAGTGGGCACTGAAGCTTTCTTT.